This T cell receptor (beta chain) was sequenced during a study of cytomegalovirus exposure and HLA in healthy donors (dated by TCRdb to the late 2010s). Study-wide context: An earlier analysis of about 530 of the donors reported 276 Gb of sequence data and around 100 million unique TCR beta sequences obtained from approximately 180 million T cells. An early release that covered several hundred HLA-typed donors contained about 300 gigabases of sequencing data and around 80 million unique TCR sequences. A later genetic analysis took genome-wide SNP genotypes for 398 of the 666 donors and used that subset as a discovery cohort. Among around 400 genotyped donors of the cohort, an average of roughly 230,000 unique TCR beta nucleotide sequences was sequenced per donor, of which about 18% were non-productive. Every discovery cohort repertoire had been produced on one sequencing platform. Along with the approximately 650-subject first cohort, a separate validation cohort of over 90 different subjects was used. The study aimed to test whether cataloging public T cell receptors could reveal signatures of past pathogen exposure. Of the roughly 390 genotyped donors, 75% to 85% were placed in the genetic ancestry cluster associated with self-reported Caucasian donors. Because of strong linkage in the cohort, roughly five DR-DQ haplotypes were treated as single units for association and clustering. A later analysis re-examined previously published TCR beta repertoires from more than 650 donors and added high-resolution HLA genotyping to investigate patterns of TCR occurrence. Using immunosequencing, the study profiled T cell repertoires from 500 to 800 subjects and related those repertoires to cytomegalovirus serostatus. To predict cytomegalovirus infection status, the study combined high-throughput TCR immunosequencing, statistical association of individual TCRs with disease status, and machine learning. Typing coverage differed by locus: A, B, C, DRB1 and DQB1 were typed in roughly 629-640 donors, DQA1 in about 550, DPA1 in approximately 600, and DPB1 in about 450. An earlier analysis of roughly 600 of the donors used high-throughput TCR beta sequencing to judge whether each TCR beta V gene segment behaved as functional or pseudogenic. Rather than using new phenotypic data, the later analysis identified candidate immune exposures from TCR beta sequences and from how often those sequences occurred across donors. HLA typing covered class I and class II loci at four-digit resolution. Donor age, sex, ethnicity and CMV serostatus were compiled alongside the repertoire data. Points the paper makes about the study in general: Strong co-occurrence of HLA alleles, especially DR and DQ, made assigning TCR associations to individual alleles difficult. In an earlier analysis of a few hundred of the donors, most TCR beta V segments were observed in productive rearrangements about 87% or about 30% of the time, broadly matching IMGT annotations. According to the authors, the approach could potentially be generalized to other disease states and immunological phenotypes. According to a later analysis, parvovirus B19, influenza, CMV and Epstein-Barr virus appeared linked to several top co-occurrence clusters. In a later genetic analysis, a missense DCLRE1C variant was associated with V-gene and J-gene trimming of TCR beta chains, and the association was replicated in an independent cohort. In a later analysis, the rate of TCR association differed among HLA loci, with DRB1 alleles having the most associated TCRs and HLA-C alleles having the fewest. Immune exposure information for the cohort was limited to CMV serostatus. A total of 150 to 200 TCR beta chains were listed by the study as associated with cytomegalovirus. In both the original and validation cohorts, the classifier was reported to diagnose cytomegalovirus status with high specificity and sensitivity. In a later analysis, HLA-associated TCR beta chains were found to be more clonally expanded and to have lower generation probabilities than equally common non-associated chains. In vitro tests confirmed that a few of the cytomegalovirus-associated TCR beta chains recognize cytomegalovirus antigens. A cluster of highly shared sequence variants was judged likely to be a technical artifact of the sequencing pipeline. A later analysis associated about 16,000 TCR beta sequences with specific HLA alleles at a false discovery rate of 0.05. A further reported finding was that TCR beta sequences accurately predicted the HLA-A and HLA-B alleles for most subjects in the first cohort. Most CMV-associated TCR beta chains appeared to be HLA-restricted in a later analysis, and the HLA associations seemed to be driven largely by CMV exposure. Because counts were too low, about 17 rarely observed V segments, including chromosome 9 orphons, were excluded from the earlier analysis of 587 of the donors. Correlated functional status among segregating V segments might reflect linkage disequilibrium, but an unknown experimental factor could not be ruled out. Most TCR sequences were seen in very few donors, while some public TCRs were found in many individuals. Some IMGT-functional V segments, including TRBV6-2 and TRBV6-3, could not be told apart with the 87-base-pair reads, so those segments were excluded. The presence/absence analyses assumed that sequencing depth was roughly uniform across donors, and that assumption may not be true. In this cohort, only TCR beta chains were sequenced, and detectable features were limited by the absence of alpha or paired-chain data. HLA typing was unavailable for some donors at each locus, so association tests used only the typed subset. A later genetic analysis reported fewer N-insertions in productive TCRs among donors in an Asian-associated ancestry cluster than the roughly 700-donor mean.

Turning to this clone: What antigen it recognizes has not been identified.

The cohort consisted of approximately 670 healthy bone marrow donors. Cohort members were all nominally healthy when sampled, although unrecorded immune exposures were likely present. The donor was CMV seronegative and belonged to the group of over 350 seronegative cohort members. Each donor provided a peripheral blood sample, and peripheral blood mononuclear cells were used for TCR beta sequencing. The Qiagen DNeasy Blood Extraction Kit was used to extract genomic DNA from the blood cell samples. Library creation used the immunoSEQ multiplex PCR assay. A mixture of 60 forward primers for TCR Vbeta segments and 13 reverse primers for TCR Jbeta segments was used in the multiplex PCR. Amplification of the CDR3 region of rearranged TCR beta genes was performed with a multiplex PCR assay on genomic DNA. The amplified TCR beta libraries were sequenced on the Illumina HiSeq System as 87-base-pair reads. The authors processed their data as follows. A later analysis tallied 75 million to 95 million unique TCR beta chains across the roughly 610 repertoires, and around 9.9 million of those chains were shared by two or more donors. Raw reads were error-corrected and collapsed into unique sequences with a nearest-neighbor algorithm that merged closely related sequences to remove PCR and sequencing errors. V, D and J gene segments were assigned by aligning CDR3 sequences to IMGT reference sequences. For a sequence to be retained, a match of at least six nucleotides was required to both a V gene segment and a J gene segment. A rearrangement counted as productive if the CDR3 had no stop codons and remained in frame with V and J, and every other rearrangement counted as non-productive. Following IMGT convention, CDR3 was defined as the stretch from the second conserved V-encoded cysteine up to the conserved J-encoded phenylalanine. In an earlier analysis of 587 of the donors, sequences lacking an unambiguous match to a single V gene segment were excluded. An earlier analysis of a few hundred of the donors classified V segments as functional when productive rearrangements were above 56.7% and as segregating when the standard deviation between donors was above 5%. A statistical classification framework was built for diagnosing cytomegalovirus status from the catalog of TCR beta chain sequences. In a later analysis, TCR nucleotide sequences were compared against IMGT/GENE-DB human TR gene sequences so that V and J genes could be assigned. In a later analysis, CDR3 sequences and most-parsimonious VDJ recombination scenarios were assigned using the TCRdist pipeline. A later analysis defined each TCR beta chain by its CDR3 amino acid sequence plus V-gene family, and excluded reads lacking a unique V-gene family. As a way to deal with suspected cross-contamination and a sequencing artifact, a later analysis dropped roughly 620 nucleotide sequences that were highly shared and had low generation probability. In a later analysis, a clonal expansion index for each public chain was calculated from normalized within-repertoire ranks of inferred template counts. In a later analysis, generation probabilities were computed using a VDJ recombination model fitted to out-of-frame rearrangements, and the results were checked against IGoR. A later analysis scored TCR-TCR, TCR-HLA and TCR-CMV co-occurrence with hypergeometric tests, applying a repertoire-size bias correction to TCR pairs. In a later analysis, false discovery rates were estimated by permuting HLA or CMV assignments 20 times. In a later analysis, co-occurring TCRs were grouped using DBSCAN, and TCRdist sequence similarity was added for clustering within HLA-allele-positive subsets. Co-occurrence clustering excluded repertoires with fewer than 30,000 or more than 120,000 public chains, plus five with anomalous nucleotide sharing. The immuneACCESS repertoire file appears here via TCRdb, limited to in-frame rearrangements. These files lack a portion of the clones; in checked studies, under half of the deficit traces to unresolved V genes, and the cause of the others is not known. That table supplies the V and J calls and clone size; D and trimming were determined from the DNA. The table kept for this sample lists about 54,000 clones. Approximately 7% of the sample is in the top ten clones.

CDR3 length: 15 amino acids, cysteine to phenylalanine. The read is trimmed to its CDR3 DNA, 45 bases read in frame from base 1. The germline V gene encodes CDR1 GTSNPN and CDR2 SVGIG (reference sequence). V is pruned by 2 bases and J by 6 bases, leaving 9 bases of the junction without a gene match. The sample taken for sequencing was PBMCs. The receptor was isolated from a woman between 35 and 50 years old in good health and CMV-seronegative. The rearranged chain carries TRBV30 and TRBJ2-2; 7 bases in between match TRBD1. The CDR3 has the sequence CAWSLRQGRAGELFF. The DNA is as follows: TGTGCCTGGAGTCTGAGACAGGGTCGGGCCGGGGAGCTGTTTTTT. The CDR3, completed at both ends by the reference TRBV30 and TRBJ2-2 genes, gives the full variable domain SQTIHQWPATLVQPVGSPLSLECTVEGTSNPNLYWYRQAAGRGLQLLFYSVGIGQISSEVPQNLSASRPQDRQFILSSKKLLLSDSGFYLCAWSLRQGRAGELFFGEGSRLTVL.